This TCR beta chain was obtained from a study of blood T cell repertoires in COVID-19. Overall study context: T cells, B-cell-depleted T cells, or PBMCs supplied cDNA or gDNA.

Clinical history reported by participants formed the basis on which cohorts were assigned. Data came from immunoSEQ multiplex PCR; TCRdb stores just in-frame clones and leaves some out. The data contain 250,000 to 350,000 clones, about 90% of them singletons. A word on this clone: In the same sample, other DNA sequences code for this CDR3.

The CDR3 loop spans 15 amino acids. Trimming removed 4 bases at V and 2 bases at J, with 12 bases between. The V gene's germline CDR1 is LGHNA and CDR2 YSLEER. The sample taken for sequencing was PBMCs or T cells enriched from blood (not recorded which). The clonotype originates from a woman under 30 with acute COVID-19. The chain carries TRBV4-3 and TRBJ2-1; a weak D match, TRBD2 (6 bases). For the CDR3, the DNA is TGCGCCAGCAGCCGGGGTAGCGGCACCTACAATGAGCAGTTCTTC. Encoded protein: CASSRGSGTYNEQFF.